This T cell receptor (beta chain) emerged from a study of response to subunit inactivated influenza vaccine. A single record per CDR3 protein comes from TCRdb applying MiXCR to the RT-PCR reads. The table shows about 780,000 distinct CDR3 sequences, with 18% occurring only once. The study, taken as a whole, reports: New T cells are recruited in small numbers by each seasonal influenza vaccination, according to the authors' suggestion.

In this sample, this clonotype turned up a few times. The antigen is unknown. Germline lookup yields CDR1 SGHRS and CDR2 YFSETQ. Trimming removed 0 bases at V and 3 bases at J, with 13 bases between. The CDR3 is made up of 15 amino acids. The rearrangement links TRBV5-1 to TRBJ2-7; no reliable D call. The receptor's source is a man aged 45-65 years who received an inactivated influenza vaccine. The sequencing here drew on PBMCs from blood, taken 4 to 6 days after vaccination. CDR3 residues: CASSLAARSFYEQYF. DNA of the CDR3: TGCGCCAGCAGCTTGGCCGCCAGGTCCTTCTACGAGCAGTACTTC.